This T cell receptor (beta chain) was retrieved from a study of T-cell memory formation after mild COVID-19. TCRdb re-called the 5' RACE reads through MiXCR, storing one row per CDR3 protein. The table records some 440,000 distinct CDR3 sequences, 20% to 30% of them present only once. Findings and caveats of the study: Second-wave clones that peaked on day 37 lacked confirmed SARS-CoV-2 specificity. Day 15 to 85 contracting clones showed balanced CD4/CD8; day 15 to 37 expanders favored CD4+. Shrinking CD4+ clones resided mostly in CM and EM, and CD8+ ones in EMRA. The appearance of some responding clones in pre-infection memory suggested that cross-reactive memory joined.

Turning to this clonotype: Its antigen is unidentified.

The germline V gene encodes CDR1 LNHDA and CDR2 SQIVND (reference sequence). The CDR3 extends over 12 amino acids. Trimming stripped 5 bases from V and 7 bases from J, with 11 bases between. The receptor's source is an adult woman who had mild COVID-19 (a few samples of this study predate the infection). Cell type and time point are not known. The genes are TRBV19 and TRBJ2-5; D not certain. The sequencing sample was made of PBMCs or a T cell subset sorted from them (not recorded which). The CDR3 DNA reads TGTGCCAGTAGTCTCCCCTACGGGACCCAGTACTTC. Translation gives CASSLPYGTQYF.